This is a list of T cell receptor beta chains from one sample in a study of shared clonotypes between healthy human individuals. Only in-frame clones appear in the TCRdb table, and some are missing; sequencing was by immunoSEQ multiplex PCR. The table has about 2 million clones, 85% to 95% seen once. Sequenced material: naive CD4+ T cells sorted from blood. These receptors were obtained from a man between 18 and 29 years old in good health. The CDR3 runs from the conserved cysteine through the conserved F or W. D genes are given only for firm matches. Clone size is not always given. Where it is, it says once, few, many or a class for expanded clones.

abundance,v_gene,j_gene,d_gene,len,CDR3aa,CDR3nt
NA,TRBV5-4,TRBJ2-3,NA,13,CASSSKGTDTQYF,TGTGCCAGCAGCTCGAAGGGCACAGATACGCAGTATTTT
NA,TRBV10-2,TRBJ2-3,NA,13,CASSEQGTDTQYF,TGCGCCAGCAGTGAACAGGGTACAGATACGCAGTATTTT
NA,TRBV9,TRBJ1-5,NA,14,CASSAIGQSQPQHF,TGTGCCAGCAGCGCGATAGGACAGTCTCAGCCCCAGCATTTT
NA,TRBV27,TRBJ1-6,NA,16,CASSKVGDSYNSPLHF,TGTGCCAGCAGCAAAGTGGGGGATTCATATAATTCACCCCTCCACTTT
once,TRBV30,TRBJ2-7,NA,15,CAWSHGTLRYEGQYF,TGTGCCTGGAGTCACGGGACTTTACGTTACGAAGGGCAGTACTTC
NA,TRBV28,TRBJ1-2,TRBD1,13,CAIIPGQGGGYTF,TGTGCCATAATTCCGGGACAGGGAGGGGGCTACACCTTC
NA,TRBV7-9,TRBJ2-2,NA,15,CASSARAAIAGELFF,TGTGCCAGCAGCGCCCGGGCCGCGATCGCCGGGGAGCTGTTTTTT
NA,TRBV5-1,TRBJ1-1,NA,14,CASRPDWGSTEAFF,TGCGCCAGCAGGCCGGATTGGGGTAGCACTGAAGCTTTCTTT
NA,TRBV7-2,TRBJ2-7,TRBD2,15,CASSDRTRSLYEQYF,TGTGCCAGCAGCGACCGGACTAGGTCCTTATACGAGCAGTACTTC
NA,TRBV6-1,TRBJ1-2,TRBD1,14,CASRLGQGIYGYTF,TGTGCCAGCAGGCTCGGACAGGGGATCTATGGCTACACCTTC
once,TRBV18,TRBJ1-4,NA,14,CASSPRELNEKLFF,TGTGCCAGCTCACCCAGGGAGCTTAATGAAAAACTGTTTTTT
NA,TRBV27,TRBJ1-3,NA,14,CASSSILSGNTIYF,TGTGCCAGCAGTTCCATCCTCTCTGGAAACACCATATATTTT
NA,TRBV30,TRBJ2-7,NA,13,CAWSEGEYYEQYF,TGTGCCTGGAGTGAGGGGGAGTACTACGAGCAGTACTTC
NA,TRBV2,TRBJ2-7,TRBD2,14,CASNRLAGVNEQYF,TGTGCCAGCAATCGACTAGCGGGAGTAAACGAGCAGTACTTC
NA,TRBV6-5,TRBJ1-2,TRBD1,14,CASSYDRETYGYTF,TGTGCCAGCAGTTACGACAGGGAGACCTATGGCTACACCTTC
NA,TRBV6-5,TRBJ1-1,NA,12,CASMAGNTEAFF,TGTGCCAGCATGGCAGGGAACACTGAAGCTTTCTTT
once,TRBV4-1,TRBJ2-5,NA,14,CASSSDGDKMTQYF,TGCGCCAGCAGCAGCGATGGGGATAAGATGACCCAGTACTTC
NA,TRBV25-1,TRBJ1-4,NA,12,CASSGPMGILFF,TGTGCCAGCAGCGGACCCATGGGTATACTGTTTTTT
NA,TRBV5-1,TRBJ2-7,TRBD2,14,CASSPVGGIYEQYF,TGCGCCAGCAGCCCGGTGGGGGGGATTTACGAGCAGTACTTC
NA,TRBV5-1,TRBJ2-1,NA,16,CASSLISGGQVNEQFF,TGCGCCAGCAGCCTGATAAGCGGGGGACAGGTCAATGAGCAGTTCTTC
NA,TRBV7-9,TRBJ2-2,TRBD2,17,CASSFYRTSGRTGELFF,TGTGCCAGCAGCTTTTACCGGACTAGCGGGAGGACCGGGGAGCTGTTTTTT
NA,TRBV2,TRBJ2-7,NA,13,CASSERQNYEQYF,TGTGCCAGCAGTGAAAGACAGAACTACGAGCAGTACTTC
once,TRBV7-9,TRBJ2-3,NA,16,CASSWLGPRSTDTQYF,TGTGCCAGCAGCTGGTTAGGACCCCGTAGCACAGATACGCAGTATTTT
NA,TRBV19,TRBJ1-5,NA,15,CASSMSGYSNQPQHF,TGTGCCAGTAGTATGTCAGGATATAGCAATCAGCCCCAGCATTTT
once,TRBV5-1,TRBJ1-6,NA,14,CASSEGGYNSPLHF,TGCGCCAGCAGCGAGGGCGGCTATAATTCACCCCTCCACTTT
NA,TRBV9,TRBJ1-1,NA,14,CASSVGPRNTEAFF,TGTGCCAGCAGCGTAGGCCCGCGGAACACTGAAGCTTTCTTT
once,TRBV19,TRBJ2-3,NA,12,CASSRSTDTQYF,TGTGCCAGTAGTAGGAGCACAGATACGCAGTATTTT
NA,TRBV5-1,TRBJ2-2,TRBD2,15,CASRLAGDNTGELFF,TGCGCCAGCAGACTAGCGGGAGACAACACCGGGGAGCTGTTTTTT
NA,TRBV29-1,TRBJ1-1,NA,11,CSVGQNTEAFF,TGCAGCGTTGGACAGAACACTGAAGCTTTCTTT
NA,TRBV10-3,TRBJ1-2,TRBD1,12,CAINDRVGGYTF,TGTGCCATCAACGACAGGGTGGGTGGCTACACCTTC
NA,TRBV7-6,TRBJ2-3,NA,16,CASSLQIATSTDTQYF,TGTGCCAGCAGCTTGCAGATCGCGACTAGCACAGATACGCAGTATTTT
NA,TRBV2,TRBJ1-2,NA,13,CASSDQPHYGYTF,TGTGCCAGCAGCGATCAGCCCCACTATGGCTACACCTTC
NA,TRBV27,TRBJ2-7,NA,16,CASSFRAPGHTYEQYF,TGTGCCAGCAGTTTTCGAGCCCCGGGACATACCTACGAGCAGTACTTC
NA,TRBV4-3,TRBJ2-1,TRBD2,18,CASSQESVLAGGYNEQFF,TGCGCCAGCAGCCAAGAATCGGTGTTAGCGGGAGGGTACAATGAGCAGTTCTTC
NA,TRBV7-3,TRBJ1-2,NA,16,CASRPDIIAENYGYTF,TGTGCCAGCAGGCCCGACATTATAGCGGAAAACTATGGCTACACCTTC
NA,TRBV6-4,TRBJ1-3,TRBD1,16,CASSVGAGGPGNTIYF,TGTGCCAGCAGTGTCGGGGCAGGGGGCCCCGGAAACACCATATATTTT
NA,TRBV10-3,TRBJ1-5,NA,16,CAISEPPKNGNQPQHF,TGTGCCATCAGTGAGCCCCCGAAAAACGGCAATCAGCCCCAGCATTTT